The 32 T cell receptor beta chains below come from one sample, sequenced in a study of blood T cell repertoires in COVID-19. The repertoire was sequenced with immunoSEQ multiplex PCR; TCRdb's copy has only in-frame clones and lacks some. Of more than 90,000 clones listed, 91% are singletons. The specimen was peripheral blood. The receptors here all came from a man in his forties or fifties with acute or convalescent COVID-19.

This chain links TRBV6-6 with TRBJ2-7, with 7 bases that match TRBD1. The junction had 4 bases not matched to a gene; V was cut back by 6 bases and J by 5 bases. This CDR3 region has 12 residues. Germline CDR1 reads MNHNY; CDR2 reads SVGAGI (reference sequence). CDR3 sequence (DNA): TGTGCCAGCAGCCGCGACAGGGACGAGCAGTACTTC. It specifies CASSRDRDEQYF.

The CDR3 is CASSTNTGTGNSPLHF. In nucleotides, the CDR3 is TGTGCCAGCAGTACCAACACCGGGACAGGGAATTCACCCCTCCACTTT. The V gene is TRBV27, the J gene TRBJ1-6; 9 nucleotides line up with TRBD1. The V gene end was trimmed by 5 bases and the J gene end by 7 bases; junction bases not matched to a gene: 9. The CDR3 extends over 16 amino acids. Germline lookup yields CDR1 MNHEY and CDR2 SMNVEV (reference sequence).

This clone was recorded only once. V is TRBV19 and J is TRBJ1-5, with D possibly matching TRBD1 (6 bases). The CDR3 loop spans 15 amino acids. Germline V gene lookup returns CDR1 LNHDA and CDR2 SQIVND (reference sequence). V gave up 5 bases and J gave up 2 bases, with 13 bases separating them. CDR3 nucleotides: TGTGCCAGTAGTGGGCGGGGGGCTGGCAATCAGCCCCAGCATTTT. The encoded protein is CASSGRGAGNQPQHF.

This sequence joins TRBV6-5 and TRBJ1-5; weak D call: TRBD1 (6 bases). CDR3 length equals 14 residues. Germline V gene data show CDR1 as MNHEY and CDR2 as SVGAGI. Between the trimmed V and J ends, which lost 6 bases and 2 bases, there was a span of 11 bases. The CDR3 is CASSDRNGNQPQHF. The DNA for the CDR3 is TGTGCCAGCAGCGACAGGAATGGCAATCAGCCCCAGCATTTT.

This clone appeared once. The chain combines TRBV19 with TRBJ2-1; D not certain. The CDR3 is 14 amino acids. V lost 3 bases to trimming and J lost 4 bases, with 10 bases between them. From germline, CDR1 is LNHDA and CDR2 SQIVND (reference sequence). CDR3 sequence (DNA): TGTGCCAGTAGTATTGGGCGTGTTTACAATGAGCAGTTCTTC. As protein: CASSIGRVYNEQFF.

The genes are TRBV2 and TRBJ2-7, with D uncertain. Trimming cost V 0 bases and J 3 bases, with 9 bases left between them. Germline values: CDR1 SNHLY, CDR2 FYNNEI. CDR3 size: 14 residues. CDR3 nucleotides: TGTGCCAGCAGTGAAGCGGTCGTCGGCTACGAGCAGTACTTC. It specifies CASSEAVVGYEQYF.

J is TRBJ2-7 and V is TRBV9; D is perhaps TRBD1 (5 bases). The CDR3 has 14 amino acids. Trimming took 1 base from V and 5 from J, leaving 13 bases between them. CDR1 and CDR2 from the germline V gene are SGDLS and YYNGEE. CDR3 nucleotide sequence: TGTGCCAGCAGCGTATCTGGACAAGGCCACGAGCAGTACTTC. Its protein product is CASSVSGQGHEQYF.

This clone was seen only a few times. The chain is built from TRBV19 and TRBJ1-6, with TRBD1 identical over 7 bases. The V and J ends lost 6 bases and 6 bases, in that order; junction bases with no gene match: 2. The length of the CDR3 is 13 residues. Germline V gene sequence: CDR1 LNHDA, CDR2 SQIVND (reference sequence). The CDR3 sequence is CASRHRGNSPLHF. The CDR3 DNA reads as TGTGCCAGTAGGCACAGGGGTAATTCACCCCTCCACTTT.

This clone occurred once. This chain links TRBV5-6 with TRBJ1-5; D not certain. The CDR3 has 15 residues. CDR1 is SGHDT and CDR2 is YYEEEE in the germline V gene. Trimming stripped 0 bases from V and 0 bases from J, with 7 bases between. CDR3 coding DNA: TGTGCCAGCAGCTTGGGAGAGATTAGCAATCAGCCCCAGCATTTT. Translated: CASSLGEISNQPQHF.

CDR3 DNA sequence: TGTGCCACAAGGCAGGGCGCTGGAAACACCATATATTTT. Protein sequence: CATRQGAGNTIYF. The chain recombines TRBV19 with TRBJ1-3; TRBD1 is a possible D gene (5 bases). CDR1 LNHDA and CDR2 SQIVND come from the germline V gene (reference sequence). CDR3 length equals 13 residues. The ends were cut back, 10 bases at V and 2 bases at J, with 12 bases in the middle.

V usage is TRBV4-1 and J usage is TRBJ2-7; a weak D match, TRBD2 (5 bases). V was shortened by 5 bases and J by 5 bases, with 10 bases between the two germline ends. The CDR3 consists of 12 residues. The germline CDR1 and CDR2 sequences are MGHRA and YSYEKL. The chain's CDR3 is CASSNTGNEQYF. The CDR3 DNA reads TGCGCCAGCAGCAACACGGGGAACGAGCAGTACTTC.

This rearrangement joins TRBV27 to TRBJ2-1; D is undetermined. CDR3 length: 15 amino acids. Trimming removed 4 bases at V and 0 bases at J, with 10 bases between. The germline V gene has CDR1 MNHEY and CDR2 SMNVEV (reference sequence). In DNA form, the CDR3 reads TGTGCCAGCAGTTCCACACGGAGCTCCTACAATGAGCAGTTCTTC. Its translation: CASSSTRSSYNEQFF.

This chain uses TRBV4-2 with TRBJ1-2; D is perhaps TRBD1 (5 bases). V gave up 1 base and J gave up 1 base, with 10 bases separating them. The germline V gene has CDR1 LGHNA and CDR2 YNFKEQ. This CDR3 is built from 15 residues. The CDR3 sequence: CASSQAEGDNYGYTF. For the CDR3, the DNA is TGTGCCAGCAGCCAAGCAGAAGGGGATAACTATGGCTACACCTTC.

The chain recombines TRBV7-9 with TRBJ2-3, with 13 bases that match TRBD2. The V gene end was trimmed by 3 bases and the J gene end by 4 bases; junction bases not matched to a gene: 1. The CDR3 extends over 15 amino acids. CDR1 and CDR2 (germline): SEHNR, FQNEAQ (reference sequence). The CDR3 coding sequence is TGTGCCAGCAGCTTTGGACTAGCGGGGGCAGATACGCAGTATTTT. It specifies CASSFGLAGADTQYF.

The CDR3 is CAWSGQYNEQFF. For the CDR3, the DNA is TGTGCCTGGAGTGGTCAGTACAATGAGCAGTTCTTC. The rearrangement joins TRBV30 to TRBJ2-1; D not resolved. Germline CDR1 GTSNPN, CDR2 SVGIG (reference sequence). With 1 base removed from V and 4 bases from J, the gap between germline ends came to 5 bases. CDR3 length: 12 residues.

The rearrangement joins TRBV3-1 (or the pseudogene TRBV3-2) to TRBJ2-5; TRBD2 matches at 10 bases. The germline CDR1 and CDR2 sequences are LGHDT and YNNKEL (reference sequence). The CDR3 is 16 residues long. V trimming: 2 bases; J trimming: 4 bases; junction bases outside the gene matches: 7. Here the CDR3 reads CASSQSRTSGGETQYF. DNA of the CDR3: TGTGCCAGCAGCCAATCTAGGACTAGCGGTGGAGAGACCCAGTACTTC.

The chain is built from TRBV5-6 and TRBJ1-2; D is unclear. Trimming shortened V by 4 bases and J by 2 bases, and 15 bases separated the two germline ends. Germline lookup yields CDR1 SGHDT and CDR2 YYEEEE. The CDR3 covers 15 residues. The CDR3 loop is CASSLISGGNYGYTF. The CDR3 nucleotides read TGTGCCAGCAGCCTCATATCAGGAGGCAACTATGGCTACACCTTC.

This chain links TRBV6-4 with TRBJ2-6; 7 nucleotides agree with TRBD1. Germline trimming cut 3 bases from V and 4 bases from J; bases unmatched to any gene: 0. The CDR3 covers 14 residues. The germline gives CDR1 MRHNA, CDR2 SNTAGT. CDR3 nucleotides: TGTGCCAGCAGTGAGACAGGGGGGGCCAACGTCCTGACTTTC. The encoded protein is CASSETGGANVLTF.

The V gene is TRBV28, the J gene TRBJ1-4, with TRBD1 identical over 7 bases. The CDR3 spans 15 residues. Germline V lookup: CDR1 MDHEN, CDR2 SYDVKM. The V segment lost 6 bases and the J segment 2 bases; nucleotides outside the gene matches: 6. This chain's CDR3 is CASSAEGATNEKLFF. CDR3 bases: TGTGCCAGCAGCGCCGAGGGGGCGACTAATGAAAAACTGTTTTTT.

V gene TRBV18 combines with J gene TRBJ1-1; no clear D. V was cut by 3 bases and J by 4 bases, with 9 bases left in between. The CDR3 runs to 13 residues. The germline CDR1 and CDR2 sequences are KGHSH and LQKENI. CDR3 residues: CASSPLTGTEAFF. In DNA form, the CDR3 reads TGTGCCAGCTCACCTCTCACGGGCACTGAAGCTTTCTTT.

This rearrangement joins TRBV20-1 to TRBJ2-1; D not certain. The V end was cut by 3 bases, the J end by 6 bases, with 9 bases between. CDR1 DFQATT and CDR2 SNEGSKA come from the germline V gene (reference sequence). The CDR3 has 12 amino acids. The CDR3: CSASGVSNEQFF. In DNA, the CDR3 is TGCAGTGCTAGTGGAGTCTCCAATGAGCAGTTCTTC.

This clone was found once. The V call is TRBV7-9, the J call TRBJ2-7; 7 nucleotides agree with TRBD1. This CDR3 is built from 15 residues. CDR1 and CDR2 (germline): SEHNR, FQNEAQ (reference sequence). V was clipped by 5 bases and J by 0 bases; unmatched bases: 7. The CDR3 nucleotides are TGTGCCAGCAGCCCCGGACAGGCCTTCTCCTACGAGCAGTACTTC. Translated, it gives CASSPGQAFSYEQYF.

The chain carries TRBV18 and TRBJ1-5; tentatively, D is TRBD1 (6 bases). The CDR3 has 15 amino acids. Looked up from germline, CDR1 is KGHSH and CDR2 is LQKENI. Trimming left V 3 bases short and J 1 base short, with 10 bases between. CDR3 sequence (DNA): TGTGCCAGCTCACCGCAGGGGCGAAGCAATCAGCCCCAGCATTTT. Translation: CASSPQGRSNQPQHF.

This chain uses TRBV6-6 with TRBJ2-7, with D possibly matching TRBD1 (5 bases). From germline, CDR1 is MNHNY and CDR2 SVGAGI (reference sequence). Trimming took 7 bases from V and 2 from J, leaving 12 bases between them. The CDR3 sequence is 13 residues long. This chain's CDR3 is CASNRMGTYEQYF. The CDR3, as DNA: TGTGCCAGCAACAGGATGGGGACCTACGAGCAGTACTTC.

The chain carries TRBV5-1 and TRBJ2-7; D unresolved. The CDR3 is 13 amino acids. V lost 2 bases and J lost 4, with 10 bases in between. Germline V gene lookup returns CDR1 SGHRS and CDR2 YFSETQ. CDR3 region: CASSLAQRYEQYF. In DNA, the CDR3 is TGCGCCAGCAGCTTAGCACAGAGATACGAGCAGTACTTC.

The genes are TRBV7-3 and TRBJ2-7; D gene unclear. CDR3 length equals 15 residues. Germline assignment: CDR1 SGHTA and CDR2 FQGTGA. The ends were cut back, 2 bases at V and 2 bases at J, with 13 bases in the middle. CDR3 in amino acids: CASSLYGSSTYEQYF. The CDR3 DNA is TGTGCCAGCAGCTTATATGGCAGTTCCACCTACGAGCAGTACTTC.

This sequence joins TRBV7-8 and TRBJ1-5; tentative D call: TRBD1 (5 bases). The germline V gene has CDR1 SGHVS and CDR2 FQNEAQ. Trimming shortened V by 8 bases and J by 1 base, and 15 bases separated the two germline ends. The CDR3 extends over 15 amino acids. CDR3 in DNA: TGTGCCAGCTCATCTTACGGGGGGAGCAATCAGCCCCAGCATTTT. It is translated as CASSSYGGSNQPQHF. The whole variable domain, filled in from reference TRBV7-8 and TRBJ1-5, reads GAGVSQSPRYKVAKRGQDVALRCDPISGHVSLFWYQQALGQGPEFLTYFQNEAQLDKSGLPSDRFFAERPEGSVSTLKIQRTQQEDSAVYLCASSSYGGSNQPQHFGDGTRLSIL.

Concerning this clone: An end of the junction does not agree with germline; a read error may underlie this. The chain carries TRBV28 and TRBJ1-4, with 7 bases lining up with TRBD1. Germline CDR1 is MDHEN and CDR2 is SYDVKM. CDR3 size: 11 residues. The CDR3 DNA follows: TGTGCCACCTCAGCAAACCGGGACAGTTACTTT. Protein product: CATSANRDSYF. Drawing the rest from reference TRBV28 and TRBJ1-4, the complete variable domain is DVKVTQSSRYLVKRTGEKVFLECVQDMDHENMFWYRQDPGLGLRLIYFSYDVKMKEKGDIPEGYSVSREKKERFSLILESASTNQTSMYLCATSANRDSYFGSGTQLSVL.

The genes are TRBV27 and TRBJ2-7; 8 bases align to TRBD2. V trimming: 7 bases; J trimming: 3 bases; junction bases outside the gene matches: 11. CDR3 length equals 15 residues. Per the germline V gene, CDR1 is MNHEY and CDR2 is SMNVEV (reference sequence). DNA for the CDR3: TGTGCCAGCACAGTTTATGGCCTAGCGGGCTACGAGCAGTACTTC. Its translation is CASTVYGLAGYEQYF.

This sequence joins TRBV30 and TRBJ1-1, with TRBD1 identical over 9 bases. CDR1 and CDR2 (germline): GTSNPN, SVGIG (reference sequence). CDR3 size: 14 residues. J gave up 5 bases and V 7 bases, and 11 bases lay outside the gene matches. The CDR3 nucleotides are TGTGCCTATACTACCGGGACAGGGTGGACTGAAGCTTTCTTT. Amino acids: CAYTTGTGWTEAFF.

The V gene is TRBV4-3, the J gene TRBJ1-2, with 7 nucleotides matching TRBD1. Trimming at V came to 1 base and at J to 4 bases, leaving 9 bases not matched to a gene. The CDR3 has 16 amino acids. Germline lookup yields CDR1 LGHNA and CDR2 YSLEER. In DNA, the CDR3 is TGCGCCAGCAGCCAAGGAGGGGGCACCTCTTTCTATGGCTACACCTTC. Amino acid sequence: CASSQGGGTSFYGYTF.

The genes are TRBV12-3 or TRBV12-4 and TRBJ1-1, with D possibly TRBD1 on 6 matching bases. This CDR3 has 13 residues. Between the trimmed V and J ends, which lost 0 bases and 11 bases, there was a span of 13 bases. The CDR3 DNA reads TGTGCCAGCAGTTTAGCGCGAGGGGGTACGGCTTTCTTT. This encodes CASSLARGGTAFF.